This T cell receptor (beta chain) was sequenced for a study of cytomegalovirus exposure and HLA in healthy donors. The PCR made use of 60 Vbeta and 13 Jbeta primers. TCRdb's copy holds only in-frame clones and misses some; the assay was immunoSEQ multiplex PCR. Among roughly 240,000 clones listed, 70% to 90% were seen once. The CDR3 consists of 19 residues. Per germline, CDR1 SGHDN and CDR2 FVKESK. J lost 2 bases, V lost 1 base, and 16 bases had no gene match. V usage is TRBV14 and J usage is TRBJ2-7; the match to TRBD2 covers 8 bases. This sequence was found in a girl aged 2-10 years in good health and CMV-seronegative. Material for sequencing was PBMCs. The CDR3 here is CASSQVFSHLAGGPYEQYF. For the CDR3, the DNA is TGTGCCAGCAGCCAAGTTTTCTCCCACTTGGCGGGAGGCCCCTACGAGCAGTACTTC.